This TCR beta chain was identified in a study of blood T cell repertoires in COVID-19. Study background: PBMCs, B-cell-depleted T cells, or T cells provided the cDNA or gDNA that made up the material.

Assay: immunoSEQ multiplex PCR; the TCRdb copy retains only in-frame clones and omits some. The sample contains 200,000 to 300,000 clones, around four fifths of which appear only once. Those enrolled, adults aged 18 to 89 years, came from about two dozen US areas. Clinical history as reported by participants underpinned cohort assignment. All exposed participants met a person with COVID-19 within 2 weeks before entering the study. Germline CDR1 reads MNHEY; CDR2 reads SVGAGI. The CDR3 sequence is 13 residues long. V lost 1 base to trimming and J lost 4 bases, with 5 bases between them. This clonotype was sampled from a woman aged 40 to 50 who had been exposed to COVID-19. The chain combines TRBV6-5 with TRBJ1-3; D is ambiguous. Source material: PBMCs or T cells enriched from blood (not recorded which). CDR3: CASSYLSGNTIYF. The CDR3 DNA follows: TGTGCCAGCAGTTACTTGAGCGGAAACACCATATATTTT.